Sequencing of this T cell receptor beta chain was carried out in a study of blood T cells in healthy people across ages. The CDR3 is 15 amino acids. V was trimmed by 5 bases and J by 5 bases, leaving 15 bases between them. Germline values: CDR1 MDHEN, CDR2 SYDVKM. Through a sample-barcoded 5' primer and a J-beta primer mix, a second PCR was run for roughly 7 to 11 cycles. Each CDR3 protein is one row after TCRdb ran MiXCR on the 5' RACE reads. The sample lists roughly 700,000 distinct CDR3 sequences, roughly 25% occurring once. This sample also belongs to another study, concerning T cells of mothers and their children.

The chain is built from TRBV28 and TRBJ1-4; D uncertain. This receptor was identified in a boy aged 5-17 years in good health. Sequencing was carried out using blood. The CDR3 here is CASSRERRSNEKLFF. The DNA of the CDR3 is TGTGCCAGCAGTCGAGAGAGGCGATCCAATGAAAAACTGTTTTTT.